This TCR beta chain was sequenced during a study of T-cell memory formation after mild COVID-19 (dated by TCRdb to the early 2020s). With regard to the full study: TCR sequence clusters from the two donors were found to be largely donor specific. In two donors, T-cell clones that expanded and contracted after mild COVID-19 were followed by sequencing TCRalpha and TCRbeta repertoires longitudinally. Two young, previously healthy adult volunteers, one female and one male, were included in the cohort. Overall results and qualifications from the work: From day 15 to 85, contracting clones showed balanced CD4/CD8 phenotypes, whereas a second wave of clones that expanded from day 15 to 37 leaned towards CD4+. Some responding clones were found in pre-infection memory, which suggests that pre-existing cross-reactive memory T cells took part in the SARS-CoV-2 response. Contracting CD4+ clones were found mainly in CM and EM memory subsets, while CD8+ clones were enriched in EMRA. SARS-CoV-2 specificity of the second-wave clones peaking on day 37 was not confirmed. Only two mild cases were covered by the study, and larger cohorts that include severe cases with pre-infection samples were considered necessary.

Ficoll-Paque density gradient centrifugation was used to isolate PBMCs. About this clonotype: Its binding antigen is unknown. No much larger clone exists at a distance of one base, and base qualities are not known.

Sequencer: Illumina NovaSeq 6000. Using 5'RACE with constant-segment primers, TCRalpha and TCRbeta cDNA libraries were constructed, with sample barcodes and unique molecular identifiers added in the process. RNA was extracted from every sample with Trizol reagent. Amplification of the libraries took two PCR steps, and the second step added a second sample barcode plus Illumina TruSeq adapters. Sequencing of libraries was performed on an Illumina NovaSeq with 2 x 150 bp paired-end reads. In the authors' own workflow: The reads were demultiplexed and collapsed into UMI-guided consensus sequences using migec v1.2.7. With mixcr v2.1.11, UMI consensuses were aligned to TRA and TRB V and J templates and assembled into clonotypes. A clonotype was counted as expanded or contracted only if both edgeR and NoisET called the change significant, with noise models trained on biological replicates. For edgeR calls, a false discovery rate-adjusted p below 0.01 and a log2 fold-change threshold of 1 were applied. As an exploratory analysis of dynamics, PCA with hierarchical clustering was applied to max-normalized trajectories of the 1000 most abundant clonotypes. Separately sequenced CD4+ and CD8+ repertoires were used to assign a CD4 or CD8 phenotype to each responding clone. The raw public reads went through TCRdb reprocessing: fastp at Q25, MiXCR clone calling, in-frame beta chains kept. Merged by CDR3 protein, the rows form single entries marked with the most common genes and DNA. The V and J calls and clone size come from TCRdb's table, not from the authors' own analysis. Within this sample are around 210,000 distinct CDR3 sequences, with 7.5% to 10% of them counted one time only. Roughly 4% of the sample rests with the top ten.

Reading from cysteine to phenylalanine, the CDR3 counts 13 amino acids. CDR3 DNA is the only sequence kept; it has 39 bases, read in frame from the first base. V is pared back by 1 base and J by 3 bases, with 7 bases lying between the germline termini. As encoded in the germline V gene, CDR1 is SGHRS while CDR2 is YFSETQ. In this chain, TRBV5-1 is recombined with TRBJ2-5; 5 matching bases give a weak D call of TRBD2. The sequence derives from a man aged 18 to 35 who had mild COVID-19 (a few samples of this study predate the infection). The sample titles of this study are shuffled in the database, so cell type and time point are left out; the donor was told from shared clones. The sequenced sample consisted of PBMCs or a T cell subset sorted from them (not recorded which). The CDR3 region reads CASSLLREETQYF. The nucleotide sequence reads TGCGCCAGCAGCTTGTTGCGGGAAGAGACCCAGTACTTC.